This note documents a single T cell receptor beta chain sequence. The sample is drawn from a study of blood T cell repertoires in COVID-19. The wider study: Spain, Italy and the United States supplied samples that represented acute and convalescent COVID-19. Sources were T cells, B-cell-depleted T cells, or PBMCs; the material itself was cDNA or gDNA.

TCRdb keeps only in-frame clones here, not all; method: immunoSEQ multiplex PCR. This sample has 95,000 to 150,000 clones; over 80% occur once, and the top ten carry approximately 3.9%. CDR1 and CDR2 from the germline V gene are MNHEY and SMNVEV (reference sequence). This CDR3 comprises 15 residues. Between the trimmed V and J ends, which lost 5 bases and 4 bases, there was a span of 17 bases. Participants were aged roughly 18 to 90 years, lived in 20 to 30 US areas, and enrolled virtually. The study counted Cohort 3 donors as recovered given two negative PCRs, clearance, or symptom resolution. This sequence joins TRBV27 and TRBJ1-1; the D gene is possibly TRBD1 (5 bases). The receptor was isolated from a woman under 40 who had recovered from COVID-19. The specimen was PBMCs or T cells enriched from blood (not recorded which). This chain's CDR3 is CASSPRPRGPTEAFF. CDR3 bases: TGTGCCAGCAGTCCACGACCAAGGGGTCCCACTGAAGCTTTCTTT.